This is a list of T cell receptor beta chains from one sample in a study of T cells in localized non-small cell lung cancer. Sequenced by immunoSEQ multiplex PCR; TCRdb stores in-frame clones only, minus some. The sample records roughly 40,000 clones, more than 85% being singletons. Here the sequenced sample was peripheral blood, taken before any cancer treatment. The receptors here all came from a man between 18 and 49 years old with stage I lung adenocarcinoma. The CDR3 runs from the conserved cysteine through the conserved F or W. The order of the fields is CDR3 protein, clone size, V gene, J gene, D gene. The D gene is left open where the match is weak. Size values are once, few and many counts, or a class for expanded clones, and some rows have none.

CDR3: CASSQDSRQGRLQYF; size: NA; V: TRBV4-3; J: TRBJ2-4; D: TRBD1
CDR3: CASSITRGAYEQYF; size: NA; V: TRBV19; J: TRBJ2-7; D: NA
CDR3: CASRNRGGEGNEKLFF; size: once; V: TRBV7-2; J: TRBJ1-4; D: TRBD1
CDR3: CASSPLTSTDTQYF; size: NA; V: TRBV6-1; J: TRBJ2-3; D: NA
CDR3: CASSEGQGRETQYF; size: NA; V: TRBV11-1; J: TRBJ2-5; D: TRBD1
CDR3: CASDRGPANTEAFF; size: NA; V: TRBV7-9; J: TRBJ1-1; D: TRBD1
CDR3: CASSLATGQGVNSNQPQHF; size: NA; V: TRBV7-8; J: TRBJ1-5; D: TRBD1
CDR3: CASSPNDGLSSPLHF; size: NA; V: TRBV19; J: TRBJ1-6; D: NA
CDR3: CASSLRQLYYNEQFF; size: NA; V: TRBV28; J: TRBJ2-1; D: NA
CDR3: CASTDPPQGGTEAFF; size: NA; V: TRBV11-1; J: TRBJ1-1; D: NA
CDR3: CAWSAGGLASGNTIYF; size: NA; V: TRBV30; J: TRBJ1-3; D: NA
CDR3: CAWRNPWGRPDTDTQYF; size: NA; V: TRBV30; J: TRBJ2-3; D: NA
CDR3: CASSPRGLARNEQFF; size: NA; V: TRBV6-6; J: TRBJ2-1; D: TRBD2
CDR3: CASSLAGGDEQYF; size: few; V: TRBV5-5; J: TRBJ2-7; D: TRBD2